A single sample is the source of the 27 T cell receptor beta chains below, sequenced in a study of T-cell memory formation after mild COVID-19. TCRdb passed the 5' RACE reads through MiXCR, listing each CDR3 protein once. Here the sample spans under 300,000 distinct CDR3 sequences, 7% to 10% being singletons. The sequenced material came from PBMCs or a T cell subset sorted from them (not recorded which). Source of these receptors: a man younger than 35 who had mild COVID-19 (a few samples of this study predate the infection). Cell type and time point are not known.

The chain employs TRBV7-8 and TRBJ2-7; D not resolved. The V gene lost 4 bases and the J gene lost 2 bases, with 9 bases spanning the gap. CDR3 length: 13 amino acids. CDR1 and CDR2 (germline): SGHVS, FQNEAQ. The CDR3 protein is CASSSLGPYEQYV. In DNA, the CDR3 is TGTGCCAGCAGCTCCCTTGGACCCTACGAGCAGTACGTC.

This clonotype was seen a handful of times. CDR3 nucleotide sequence: TGTGCCAGCAGTTACGAGGCGGGGAATCGCGATACGCAGTATTTT. Encoded protein: CASSYEAGNRDTQYF. The rearrangement links TRBV6-5 to TRBJ2-3; TRBD2 is a possible D gene (6 bases). V shed 2 bases and J shed 6 bases, with 15 bases lying between them. The germline CDR1 and CDR2 sequences are MNHEY and SVGAGI. This CDR3 region has 15 residues.

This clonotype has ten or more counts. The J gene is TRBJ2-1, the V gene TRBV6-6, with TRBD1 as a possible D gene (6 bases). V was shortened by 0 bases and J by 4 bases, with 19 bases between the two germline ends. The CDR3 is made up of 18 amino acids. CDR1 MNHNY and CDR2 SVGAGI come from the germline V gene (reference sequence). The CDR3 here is CASSYSIQLDSPYNEQFF. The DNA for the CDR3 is TGTGCCAGCAGTTACTCGATCCAGTTGGACAGCCCGTACAATGAGCAGTTCTTC.

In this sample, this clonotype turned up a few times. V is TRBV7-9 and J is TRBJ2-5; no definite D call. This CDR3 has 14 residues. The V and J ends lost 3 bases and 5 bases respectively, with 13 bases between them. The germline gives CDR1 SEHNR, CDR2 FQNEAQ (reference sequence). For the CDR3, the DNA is TGTGCCAGCAGCTTCTCAGAGACCTTCGAGACCCAGTACTTC. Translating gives CASSFSETFETQYF.

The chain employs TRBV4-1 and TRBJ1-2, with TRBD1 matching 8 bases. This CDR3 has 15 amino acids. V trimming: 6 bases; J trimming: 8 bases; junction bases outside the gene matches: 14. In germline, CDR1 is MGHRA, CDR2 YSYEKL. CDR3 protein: CASRPPGQGAKGYTF. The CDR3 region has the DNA TGCGCCAGCAGACCGCCCGGGCAGGGGGCAAAAGGCTACACCTTC.

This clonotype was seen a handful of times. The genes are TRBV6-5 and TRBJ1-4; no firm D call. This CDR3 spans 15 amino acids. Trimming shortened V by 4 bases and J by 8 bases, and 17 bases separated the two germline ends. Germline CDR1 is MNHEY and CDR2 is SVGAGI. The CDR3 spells CASSSGMRVGEKLFF. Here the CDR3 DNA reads TGTGCCAGCAGTTCGGGGATGAGGGTGGGGGAAAAACTGTTTTTT.

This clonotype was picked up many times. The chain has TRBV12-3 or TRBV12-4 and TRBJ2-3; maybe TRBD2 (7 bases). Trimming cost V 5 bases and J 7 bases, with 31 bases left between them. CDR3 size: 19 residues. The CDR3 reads CASSIPLGGGGQRKNTQYF. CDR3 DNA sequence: TGTGCCAGCAGTATCCCACTCGGCGGGGGTGGACAGAGAAAAAATACGCAGTATTTT.

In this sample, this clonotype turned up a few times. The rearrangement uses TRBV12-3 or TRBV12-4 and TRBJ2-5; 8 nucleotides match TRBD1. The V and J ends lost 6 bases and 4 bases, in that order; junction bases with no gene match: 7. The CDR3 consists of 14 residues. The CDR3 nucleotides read TGTGCCAGCAGGAATGGACAGGGCGCAGAGACCCAGTACTTC. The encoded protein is CASRNGQGAETQYF.

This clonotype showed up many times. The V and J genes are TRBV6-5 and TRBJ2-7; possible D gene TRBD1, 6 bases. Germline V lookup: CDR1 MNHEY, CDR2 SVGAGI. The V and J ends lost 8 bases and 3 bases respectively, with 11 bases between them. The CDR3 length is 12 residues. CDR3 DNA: TGTGCCAGCCCTATCAGGGGCTACGAGCAGTACGTC. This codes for CASPIRGYEQYV.

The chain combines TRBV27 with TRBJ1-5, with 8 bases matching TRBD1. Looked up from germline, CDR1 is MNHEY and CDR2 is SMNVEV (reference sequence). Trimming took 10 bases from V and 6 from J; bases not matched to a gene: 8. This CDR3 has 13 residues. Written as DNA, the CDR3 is TGTGCCACCAGCGGGACAGGCGGTCAGCCCCAGCATTTT. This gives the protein CATSGTGGQPQHF.

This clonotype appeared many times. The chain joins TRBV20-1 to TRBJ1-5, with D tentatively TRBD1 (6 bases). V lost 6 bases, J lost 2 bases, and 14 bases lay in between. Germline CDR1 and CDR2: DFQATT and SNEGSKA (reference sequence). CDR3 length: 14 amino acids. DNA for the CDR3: TGCAGTGCCAGGTGGGGGCGCGGCAATCAGCCCCAGCATTTT. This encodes CSARWGRGNQPQHF.

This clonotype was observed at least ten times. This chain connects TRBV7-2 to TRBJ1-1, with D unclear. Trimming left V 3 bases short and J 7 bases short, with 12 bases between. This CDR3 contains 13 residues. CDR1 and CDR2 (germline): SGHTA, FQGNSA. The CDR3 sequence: CASSFLHGFEAFF. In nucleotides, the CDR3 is TGTGCCAGCAGCTTTTTACACGGTTTTGAAGCTTTCTTT.

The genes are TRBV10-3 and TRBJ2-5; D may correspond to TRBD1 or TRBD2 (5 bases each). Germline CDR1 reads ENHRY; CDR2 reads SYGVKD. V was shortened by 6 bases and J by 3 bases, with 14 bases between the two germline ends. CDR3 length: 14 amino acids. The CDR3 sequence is CAISGSGAEETQYF. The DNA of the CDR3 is TGTGCCATCAGCGGATCCGGGGCCGAAGAGACCCAGTACTTC.

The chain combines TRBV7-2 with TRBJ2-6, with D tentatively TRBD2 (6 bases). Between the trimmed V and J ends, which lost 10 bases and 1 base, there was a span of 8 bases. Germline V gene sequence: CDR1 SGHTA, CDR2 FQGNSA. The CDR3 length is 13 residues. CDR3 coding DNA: TGTGCCACCCGGGGGTCTGGGGCCAACGTCCTGACTTTC. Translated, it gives CATRGSGANVLTF.

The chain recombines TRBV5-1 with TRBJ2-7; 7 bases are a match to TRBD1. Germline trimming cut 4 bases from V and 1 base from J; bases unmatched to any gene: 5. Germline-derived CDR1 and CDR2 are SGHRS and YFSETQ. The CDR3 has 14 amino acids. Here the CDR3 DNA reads TGCGCCAGCAGCCCGAACAGGGGTTCCTACGAGCAGTACTTC. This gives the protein CASSPNRGSYEQYF.

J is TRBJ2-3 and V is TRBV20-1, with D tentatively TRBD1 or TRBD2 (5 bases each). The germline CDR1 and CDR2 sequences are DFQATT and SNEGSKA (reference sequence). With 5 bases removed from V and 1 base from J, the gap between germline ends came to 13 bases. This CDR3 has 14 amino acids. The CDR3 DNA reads TGCAGTGCTGGGGGTGGGCGTGGCACAGATACGCAGTATTTT. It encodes CSAGGGRGTDTQYF.

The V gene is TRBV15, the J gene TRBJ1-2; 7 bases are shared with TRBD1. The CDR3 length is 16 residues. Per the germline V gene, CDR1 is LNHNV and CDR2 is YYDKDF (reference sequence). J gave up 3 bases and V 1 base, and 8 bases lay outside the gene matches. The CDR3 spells CATSRGTGTTHYGYTF. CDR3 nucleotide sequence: TGTGCCACCAGCAGAGGGACAGGAACCACCCACTATGGCTACACCTTC.

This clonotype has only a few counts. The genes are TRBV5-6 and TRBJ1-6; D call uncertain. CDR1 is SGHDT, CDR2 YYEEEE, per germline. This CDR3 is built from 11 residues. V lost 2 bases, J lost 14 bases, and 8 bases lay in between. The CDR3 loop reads CASSLRESLHF. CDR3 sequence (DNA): TGTGCCAGCAGCTTAAGGGAATCCCTCCACTTT.

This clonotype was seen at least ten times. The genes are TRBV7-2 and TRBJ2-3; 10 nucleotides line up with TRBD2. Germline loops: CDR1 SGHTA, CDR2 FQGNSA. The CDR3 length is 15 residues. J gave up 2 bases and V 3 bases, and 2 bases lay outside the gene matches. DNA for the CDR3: TGTGCCAGCAGCTTTAGCGGGGGGAACACAGATACGCAGTATTTT. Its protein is CASSFSGGNTDTQYF.

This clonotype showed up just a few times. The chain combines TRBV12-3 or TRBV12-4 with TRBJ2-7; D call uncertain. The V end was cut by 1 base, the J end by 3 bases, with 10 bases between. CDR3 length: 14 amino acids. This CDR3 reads CASSLGGTGYEQYF. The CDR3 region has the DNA TGTGCCAGCAGTTTAGGGGGTACGGGCTACGAGCAGTACTTC.

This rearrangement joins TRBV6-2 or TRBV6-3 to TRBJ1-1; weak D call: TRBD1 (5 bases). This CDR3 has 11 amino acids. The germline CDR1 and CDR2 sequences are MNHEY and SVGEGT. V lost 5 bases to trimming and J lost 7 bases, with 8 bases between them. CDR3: CASSQGYEAFF. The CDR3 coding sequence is TGTGCCAGCAGTCAGGGCTATGAAGCTTTCTTT.

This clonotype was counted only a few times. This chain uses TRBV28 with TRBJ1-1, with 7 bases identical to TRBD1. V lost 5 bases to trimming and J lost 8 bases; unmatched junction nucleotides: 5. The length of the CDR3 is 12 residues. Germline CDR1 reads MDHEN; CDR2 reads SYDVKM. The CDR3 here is CASSKTGSEAFF. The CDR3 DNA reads TGTGCCAGCAGTAAGACAGGGAGCGAAGCTTTCTTT.

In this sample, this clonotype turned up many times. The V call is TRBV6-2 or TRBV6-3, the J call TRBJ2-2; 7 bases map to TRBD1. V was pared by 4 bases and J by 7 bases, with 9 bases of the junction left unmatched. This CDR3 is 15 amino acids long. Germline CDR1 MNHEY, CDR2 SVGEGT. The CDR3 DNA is TGTGCCAGCAGTTCCGTGGGACAGCCAGGCGGGGAGCTGTTTTTT. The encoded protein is CASSSVGQPGGELFF.

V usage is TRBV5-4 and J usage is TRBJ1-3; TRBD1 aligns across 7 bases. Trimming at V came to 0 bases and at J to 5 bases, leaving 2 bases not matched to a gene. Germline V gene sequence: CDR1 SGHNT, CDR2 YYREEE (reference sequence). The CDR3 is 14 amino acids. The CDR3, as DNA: TGTGCCAGCAGCTTGGCAGGGGGTAGAAACACCATATATTTT. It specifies CASSLAGGRNTIYF.

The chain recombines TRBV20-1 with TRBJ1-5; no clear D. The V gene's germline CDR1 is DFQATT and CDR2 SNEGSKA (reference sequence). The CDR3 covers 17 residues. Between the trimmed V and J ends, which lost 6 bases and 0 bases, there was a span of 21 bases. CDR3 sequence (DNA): TGCAGTGCACAGAACGGGGAGGCCATATATAGCAATCAGCCCCAGCATTTT. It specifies CSAQNGEAIYSNQPQHF.

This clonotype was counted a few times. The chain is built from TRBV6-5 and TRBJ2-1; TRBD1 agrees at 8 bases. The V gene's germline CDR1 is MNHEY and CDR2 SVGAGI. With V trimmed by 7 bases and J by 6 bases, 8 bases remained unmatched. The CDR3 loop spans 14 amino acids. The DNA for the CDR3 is TGTGCCAGCAAGTTTCCCGGACAGGGCAATGAGCAGTTCTTC. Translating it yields CASKFPGQGNEQFF.

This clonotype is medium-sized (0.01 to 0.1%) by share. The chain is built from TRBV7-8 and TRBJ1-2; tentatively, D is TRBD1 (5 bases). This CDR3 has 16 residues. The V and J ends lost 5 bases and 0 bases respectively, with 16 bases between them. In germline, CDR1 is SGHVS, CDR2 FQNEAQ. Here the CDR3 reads CASSLGQAWANYGYTF. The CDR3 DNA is TGTGCCAGCAGCCTCGGACAAGCCTGGGCTAACTATGGCTACACCTTC.